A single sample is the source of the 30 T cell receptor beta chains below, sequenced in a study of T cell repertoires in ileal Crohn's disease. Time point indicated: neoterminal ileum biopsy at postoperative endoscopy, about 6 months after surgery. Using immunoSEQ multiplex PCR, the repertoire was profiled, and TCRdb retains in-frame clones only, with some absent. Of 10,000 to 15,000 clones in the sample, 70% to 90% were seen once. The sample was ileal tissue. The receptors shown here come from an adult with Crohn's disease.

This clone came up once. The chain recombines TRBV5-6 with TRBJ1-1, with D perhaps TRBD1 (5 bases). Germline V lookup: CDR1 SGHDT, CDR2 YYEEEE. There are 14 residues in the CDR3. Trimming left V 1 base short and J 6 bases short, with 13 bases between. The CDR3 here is CASSLRSGVAEAFF. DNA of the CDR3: TGTGCCAGCAGCTTGAGATCGGGGGTGGCTGAAGCTTTCTTT.

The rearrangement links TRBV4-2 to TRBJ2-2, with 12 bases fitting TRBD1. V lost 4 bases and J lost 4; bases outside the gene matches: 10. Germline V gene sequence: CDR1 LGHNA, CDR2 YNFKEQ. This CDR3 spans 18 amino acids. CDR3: CASSRSQGGQGATGELFF. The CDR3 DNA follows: TGTGCCAGCAGCCGCAGCCAGGGGGGACAGGGGGCCACCGGGGAGCTGTTTTTT.

CDR3 sequence reads: CASRIPGYYGYTF. CDR3 nucleotide sequence: TGTGCCAGCAGAATTCCCGGGTACTATGGCTACACCTTC. The gene calls are TRBV6-1 and TRBJ1-2; D unresolved. Trimming took 6 bases from V and 3 from J, leaving 11 bases between them. Germline CDR1 reads MNHNS; CDR2 reads SASEGT. This CDR3 spans 13 amino acids.

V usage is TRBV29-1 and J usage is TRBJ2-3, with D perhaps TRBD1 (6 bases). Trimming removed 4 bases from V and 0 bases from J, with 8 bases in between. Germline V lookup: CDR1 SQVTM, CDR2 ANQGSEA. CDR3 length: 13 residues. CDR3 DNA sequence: TGCAGCGTTGGGACAGACAGCACAGATACGCAGTATTTT. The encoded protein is CSVGTDSTDTQYF.

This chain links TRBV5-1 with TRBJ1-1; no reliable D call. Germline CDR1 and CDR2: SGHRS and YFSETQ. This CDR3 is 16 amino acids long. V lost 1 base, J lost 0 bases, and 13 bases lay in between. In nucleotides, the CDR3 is TGCGCCAGCAGCTTGAGGAGGATCCTGATGAACACTGAAGCTTTCTTT. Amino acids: CASSLRRILMNTEAFF.

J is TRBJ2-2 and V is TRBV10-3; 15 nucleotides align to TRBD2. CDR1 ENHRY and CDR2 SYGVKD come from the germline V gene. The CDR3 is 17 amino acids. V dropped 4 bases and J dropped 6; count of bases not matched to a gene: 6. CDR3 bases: TGTGCCATCAGTGGCACGGGACTAGCGGGGGGTCCCGGGGAGCTGTTTTTT. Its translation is CAISGTGLAGGPGELFF.

CDR3 sequence: CASSLGAGGTNMNTEAFF. The CDR3 DNA follows: TGCGCCAGCAGCTTGGGGGCAGGGGGGACGAATATGAACACTGAAGCTTTCTTT. The chain carries TRBV5-1 and TRBJ1-1; 7 bases align to TRBD1. Unmatched junction bases numbered 11, after V lost 0 bases and J lost 0 bases. Germline-derived CDR1 and CDR2 are SGHRS and YFSETQ. CDR3 length: 18 amino acids.

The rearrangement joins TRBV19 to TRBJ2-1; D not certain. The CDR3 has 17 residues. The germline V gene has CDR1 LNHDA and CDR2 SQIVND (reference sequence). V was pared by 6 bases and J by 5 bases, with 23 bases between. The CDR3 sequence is CASSHRRGMLSDNEQFF. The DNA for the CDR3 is TGTGCCAGTAGCCATAGGAGAGGTATGTTGAGTGACAATGAGCAGTTCTTC. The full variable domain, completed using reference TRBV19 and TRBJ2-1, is DGGITQSPKYLFRKEGQNVTLSCEQNLNHDAMYWYRQDPGQGLRLIYYSQIVNDFQKGDIAEGYSVSREKKESFPLTVTSAQKNPTAFYLCASSHRRGMLSDNEQFFGPGTRLTVL.

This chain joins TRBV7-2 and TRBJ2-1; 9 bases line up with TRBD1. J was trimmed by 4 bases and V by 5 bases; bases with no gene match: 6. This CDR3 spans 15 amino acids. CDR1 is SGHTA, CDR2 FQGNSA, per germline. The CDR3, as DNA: TGTGCCAGCAGCGCCCGACAGGGGGGATACAATGAGCAGTTCTTC. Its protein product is CASSARQGGYNEQFF. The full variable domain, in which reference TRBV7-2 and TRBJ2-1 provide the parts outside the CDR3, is GAGVSQSPSNKVTEKGKDVELRCDPISGHTALYWYRQSLGQGLEFLIYFQGNSAPDKSGLPSDRFSAERTGGSVSTLTIQRTQQEDSAVYLCASSARQGGYNEQFFGPGTRLTVL.

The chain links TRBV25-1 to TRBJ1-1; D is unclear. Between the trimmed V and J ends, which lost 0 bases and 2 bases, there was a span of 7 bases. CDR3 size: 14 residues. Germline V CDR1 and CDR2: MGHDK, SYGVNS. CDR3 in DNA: TGTGCCAGCAGTGAATACGGGGATAACACTGAAGCTTTCTTT. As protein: CASSEYGDNTEAFF. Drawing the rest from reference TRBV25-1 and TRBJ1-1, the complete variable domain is EADIYQTPRYLVIGTGKKITLECSQTMGHDKMYWYQQDPGMELHLIHYSYGVNSTEKGDLSSESTVSRIRTEHFPLTLESARPSHTSQYLCASSEYGDNTEAFFGQGTRLTVV.

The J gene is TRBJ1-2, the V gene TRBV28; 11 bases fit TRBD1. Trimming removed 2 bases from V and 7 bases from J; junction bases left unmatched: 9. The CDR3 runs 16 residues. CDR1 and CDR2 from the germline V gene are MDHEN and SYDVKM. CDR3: CASSLPGTGGKSGYTF. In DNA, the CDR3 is TGTGCCAGCAGTTTACCAGGGACAGGGGGAAAGAGTGGCTACACCTTC.

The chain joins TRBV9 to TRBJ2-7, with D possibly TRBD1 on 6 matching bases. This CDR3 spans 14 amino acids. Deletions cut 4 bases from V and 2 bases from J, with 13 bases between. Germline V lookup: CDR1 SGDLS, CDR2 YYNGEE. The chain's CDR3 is CASSPGTSTYEQYF. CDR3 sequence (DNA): TGTGCCAGCAGCCCCGGGACATCGACCTACGAGCAGTACTTC.

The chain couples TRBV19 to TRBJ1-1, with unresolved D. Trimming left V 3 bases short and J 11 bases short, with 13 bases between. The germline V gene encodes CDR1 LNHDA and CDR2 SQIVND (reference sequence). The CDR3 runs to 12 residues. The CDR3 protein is CASSIWSGNAFF. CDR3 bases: TGTGCCAGTAGTATTTGGTCGGGGAACGCTTTCTTT.

The CDR3 DNA sequence: TGTGCCAGCAGCGTAGGAGGGTTAGAGACCCAGTACTTC. Amino acids: CASSVGGLETQYF. The rearrangement uses TRBV9 and TRBJ2-5, with a weak D call TRBD2 (5 bases). This CDR3 is 13 amino acids long. Trimming took off 0 bases at V and 4 bases at J, with 7 bases between the two ends. The V gene's germline CDR1 is SGDLS and CDR2 YYNGEE.

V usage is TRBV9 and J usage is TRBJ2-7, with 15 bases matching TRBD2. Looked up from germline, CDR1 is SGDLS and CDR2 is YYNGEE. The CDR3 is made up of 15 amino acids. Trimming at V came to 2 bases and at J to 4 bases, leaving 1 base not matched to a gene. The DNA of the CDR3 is TGTGCCAGCAGCGTCGGACTAGCGGGAGGGTACGAGCAGTACTTC. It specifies CASSVGLAGGYEQYF.

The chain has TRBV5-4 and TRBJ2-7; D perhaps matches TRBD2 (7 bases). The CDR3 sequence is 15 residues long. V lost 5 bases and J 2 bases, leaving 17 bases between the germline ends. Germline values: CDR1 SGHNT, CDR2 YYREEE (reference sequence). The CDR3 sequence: CASRDGGGITYEQYF. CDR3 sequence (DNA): TGTGCCAGCAGGGATGGGGGGGGCATCACCTACGAGCAGTACTTC.

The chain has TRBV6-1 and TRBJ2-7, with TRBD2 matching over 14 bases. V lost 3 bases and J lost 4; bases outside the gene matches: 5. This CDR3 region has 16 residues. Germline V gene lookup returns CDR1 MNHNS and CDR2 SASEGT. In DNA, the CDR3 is TGTGCCAGCAGTGATGGGACTAGCGGGGGAACATACGAGCAGTACTTC. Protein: CASSDGTSGGTYEQYF.

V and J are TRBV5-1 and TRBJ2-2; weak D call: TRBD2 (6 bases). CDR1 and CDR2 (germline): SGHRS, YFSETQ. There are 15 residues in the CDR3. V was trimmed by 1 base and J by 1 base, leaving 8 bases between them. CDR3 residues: CASSLQTRNTGELFF. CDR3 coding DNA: TGCGCCAGCAGCTTGCAGACTAGGAACACCGGGGAGCTGTTTTTT.

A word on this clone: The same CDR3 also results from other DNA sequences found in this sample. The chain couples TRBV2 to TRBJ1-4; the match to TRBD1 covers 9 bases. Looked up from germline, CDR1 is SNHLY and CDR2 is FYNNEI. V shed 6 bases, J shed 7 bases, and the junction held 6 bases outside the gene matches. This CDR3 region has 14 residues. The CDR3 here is CASRTGGGSEKLFF. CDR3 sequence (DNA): TGTGCCAGCAGAACAGGGGGCGGGAGTGAAAAACTGTTTTTT.

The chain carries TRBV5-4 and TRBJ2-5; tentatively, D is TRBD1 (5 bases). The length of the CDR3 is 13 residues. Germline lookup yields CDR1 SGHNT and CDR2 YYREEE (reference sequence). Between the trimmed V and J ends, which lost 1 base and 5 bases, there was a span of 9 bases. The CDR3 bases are TGTGCCAGCAGCTTGCAGGGTGCGGAGACCCAGTACTTC. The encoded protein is CASSLQGAETQYF. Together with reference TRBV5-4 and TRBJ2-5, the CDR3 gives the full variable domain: ETGVTQSPTHLIKTRGQQVTLRCSSQSGHNTVSWYQQALGQGPQFIFQYYREEENGRGNFPPRFSGLQFPNYSSELNVNALELDDSALYLCASSLQGAETQYFGPGTRLLVL.

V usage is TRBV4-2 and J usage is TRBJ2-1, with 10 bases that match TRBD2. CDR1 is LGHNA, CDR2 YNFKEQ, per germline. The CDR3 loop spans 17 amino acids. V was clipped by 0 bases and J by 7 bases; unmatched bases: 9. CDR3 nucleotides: TGTGCCAGCAGCCAAGATCTCGCTAGCGGGAGTCTAAATGAGCAGTTCTTC. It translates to CASSQDLASGSLNEQFF.

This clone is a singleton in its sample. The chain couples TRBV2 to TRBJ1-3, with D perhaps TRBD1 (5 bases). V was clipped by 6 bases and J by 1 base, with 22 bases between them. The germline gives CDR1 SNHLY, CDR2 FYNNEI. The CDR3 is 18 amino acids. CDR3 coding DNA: TGTGCCAGCAGGACGGCAAGGAACAGGACCCCTTCTGGAAACACCATATATTTT. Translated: CASRTARNRTPSGNTIYF.

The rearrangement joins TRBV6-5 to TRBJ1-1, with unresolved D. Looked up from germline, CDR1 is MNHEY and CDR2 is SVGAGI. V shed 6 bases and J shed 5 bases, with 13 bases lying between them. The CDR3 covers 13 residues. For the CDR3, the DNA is TGTGCCAGCAGCCGCGGCGTTATGACTGAAGCTTTCTTT. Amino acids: CASSRGVMTEAFF.

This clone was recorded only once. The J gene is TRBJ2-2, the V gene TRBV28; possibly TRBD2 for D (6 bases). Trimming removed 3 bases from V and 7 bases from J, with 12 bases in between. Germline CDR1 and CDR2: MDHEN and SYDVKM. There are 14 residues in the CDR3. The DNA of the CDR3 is TGTGCCAGCAGTTTTGACCCGCGGGGCGGGGAGCTGTTTTTT. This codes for CASSFDPRGGELFF. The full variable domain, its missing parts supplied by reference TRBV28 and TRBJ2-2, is DVKVTQSSRYLVKRTGEKVFLECVQDMDHENMFWYRQDPGLGLRLIYFSYDVKMKEKGDIPEGYSVSREKKERFSLILESASTNQTSMYLCASSFDPRGGELFFGEGSRLTVL.

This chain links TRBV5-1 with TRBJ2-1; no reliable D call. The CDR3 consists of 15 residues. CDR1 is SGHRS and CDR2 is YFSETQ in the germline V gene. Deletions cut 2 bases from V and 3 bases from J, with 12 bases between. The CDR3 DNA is TGCGCCAGCAGCTTAGAGACACCAGGCTACAATGAGCAGTTCTTC. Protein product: CASSLETPGYNEQFF.

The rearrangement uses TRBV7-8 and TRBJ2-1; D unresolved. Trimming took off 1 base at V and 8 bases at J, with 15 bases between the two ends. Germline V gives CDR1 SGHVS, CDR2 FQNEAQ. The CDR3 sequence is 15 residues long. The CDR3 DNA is TGTGCCAGCAGCTTAGTAGAAAACCATGTAGATGAGCAGTTCTTC. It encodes CASSLVENHVDEQFF.

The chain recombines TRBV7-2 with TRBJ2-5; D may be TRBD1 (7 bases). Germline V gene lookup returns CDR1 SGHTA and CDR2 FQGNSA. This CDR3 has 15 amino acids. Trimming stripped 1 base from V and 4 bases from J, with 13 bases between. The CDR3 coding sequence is TGTGCCAGCAGCTTAGGCGGCCAGGGGGGAGAGACCCAGTACTTC. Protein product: CASSLGGQGGETQYF.

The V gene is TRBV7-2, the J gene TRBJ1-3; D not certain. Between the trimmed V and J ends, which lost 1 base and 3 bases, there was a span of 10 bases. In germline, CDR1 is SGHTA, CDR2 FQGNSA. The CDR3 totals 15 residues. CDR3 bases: TGTGCCAGCAGCTTAGAACCGGGATATGGAAACACCATATATTTT. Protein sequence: CASSLEPGYGNTIYF.

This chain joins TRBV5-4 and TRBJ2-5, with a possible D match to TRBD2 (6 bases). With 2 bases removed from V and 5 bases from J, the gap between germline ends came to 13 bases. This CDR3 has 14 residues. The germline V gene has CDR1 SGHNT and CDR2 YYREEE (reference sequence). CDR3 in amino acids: CASSFRGMGETQYF. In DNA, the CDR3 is TGTGCCAGCAGCTTTCGGGGGATGGGGGAGACCCAGTACTTC. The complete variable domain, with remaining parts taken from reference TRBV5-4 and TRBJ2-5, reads ETGVTQSPTHLIKTRGQQVTLRCSSQSGHNTVSWYQQALGQGPQFIFQYYREEENGRGNFPPRFSGLQFPNYSSELNVNALELDDSALYLCASSFRGMGETQYFGPGTRLLVL.

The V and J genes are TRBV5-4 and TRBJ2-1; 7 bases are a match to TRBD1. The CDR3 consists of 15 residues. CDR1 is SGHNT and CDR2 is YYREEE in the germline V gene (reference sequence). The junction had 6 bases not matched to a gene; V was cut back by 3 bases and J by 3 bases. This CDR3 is CASSSPGQNYNEQFF. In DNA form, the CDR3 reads TGTGCCAGCAGCTCTCCGGGACAGAACTACAATGAGCAGTTCTTC.